This TCR beta chain was recorded in a study of OX40 agonist ivuxolimab in advanced cancers. Overall study: The group had a mean age of about 60 years, ranged from about 20 to 90, and was 82.7% male.

A note on this clone: Its antigen is currently unknown.

This CDR3 spans 15 amino acids. Trimming removed 4 bases from V and 0 bases from J, with 9 bases in between. The V gene's germline CDR1 is ENHRY and CDR2 SYGVKD. Sequenced by immunoSEQ multiplex PCR; TCRdb stores in-frame clones only, minus some. The top ten clones hold almost 0.45% of a sample with 50,000 to 70,000 clones, around 93% of them seen once. General study findings and limits: CD8+ T cells (on average) carried more expanded clones than CD4+ T cells.

The sample here was CD4+ or CD8+ T cells sorted from blood, taken in a trial of the OX40 agonist ivuxolimab. J is TRBJ2-2 and V is TRBV10-3; a possible D gene is TRBD1 (5 bases). This receptor was taken from an adult with an advanced solid tumor such as melanoma, head and neck, liver or kidney cancer. Written as DNA, the CDR3 is TGTGCCATCAGTGTTCGGACATCGAACACCGGGGAGCTGTTTTTT. Encoded protein: CAISVRTSNTGELFF.